The clone carrying this TCR beta chain turned up a few times. There are 15 residues in the CDR3. The germline CDR1 and CDR2 sequences are DFQATT and SNEGSKA (reference sequence). The V gene lost 5 bases and the J gene lost 2 bases, with 17 bases spanning the gap. MiXCR, run by TCRdb on the RT-PCR reads, gives a single entry per CDR3 protein. The sample has 550,000 to 750,000 distinct CDR3 sequences, 13% to 15% seen once. The rearrangement uses TRBV20-1 and TRBJ2-3; D may be TRBD1 (5 bases). This receptor was obtained from a female donor in good health, serving as a healthy control. What was sequenced was memory CD4+ T cells from blood. The DNA for the CDR3 is TGCAGTGCTGTACAGGCCCTTGCACCCACAGATACGCAGTATTTT. It translates to CSAVQALAPTDTQYF.